Listed here is a single T cell receptor beta chain. Researchers built TCR beta libraries using quantitative 5'-RACE with molecular barcodes. TCRdb ran MiXCR on the 5' RACE reads and lists one entry per CDR3 protein. In the table there are about 360,000 distinct CDR3 sequences, 20% to 25% of which are singletons. Trimming pared 6 bases from V and 7 bases from J, leaving 15 bases between. Germline V lookup: CDR1 LNHNV, CDR2 YYDKDF (reference sequence). The CDR3 is 13 amino acids. The data stem from a study of CD8 T cells in ankylosing spondylitis. The source of this sequence is a male donor with ankylosing spondylitis or in good health (not recorded which). This chain links TRBV15 with TRBJ2-5; possibly TRBD2 for D (5 bases). Input material: blood, either unsorted or a sorted T cell fraction (not recorded which). The CDR3 DNA sequence: TGTGCCACCAGGGTTAGCGAGAGTGGGACCCAGTACTTC. As protein: CATRVSESGTQYF.